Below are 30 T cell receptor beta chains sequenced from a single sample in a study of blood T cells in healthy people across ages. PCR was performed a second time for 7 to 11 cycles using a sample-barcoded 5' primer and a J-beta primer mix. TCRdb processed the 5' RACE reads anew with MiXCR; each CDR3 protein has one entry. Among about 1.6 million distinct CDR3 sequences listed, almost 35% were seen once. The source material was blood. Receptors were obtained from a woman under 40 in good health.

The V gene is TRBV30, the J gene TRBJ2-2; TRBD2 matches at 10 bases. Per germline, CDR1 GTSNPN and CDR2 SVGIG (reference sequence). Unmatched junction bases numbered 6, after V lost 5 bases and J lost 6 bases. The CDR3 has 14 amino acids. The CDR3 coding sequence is TGTGCCTGGCGACTAGCGGGCATGTCCGGGGAGCTGTTTTTT. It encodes CAWRLAGMSGELFF.

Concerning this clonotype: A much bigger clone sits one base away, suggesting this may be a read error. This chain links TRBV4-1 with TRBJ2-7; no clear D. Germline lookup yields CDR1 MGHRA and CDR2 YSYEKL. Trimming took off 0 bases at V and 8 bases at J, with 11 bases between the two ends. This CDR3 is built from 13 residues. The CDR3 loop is CASSQDFMAQQYF. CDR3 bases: TGCGCCAGCAGCCAAGATTTCATGGCTCAGCAGTACTTC.

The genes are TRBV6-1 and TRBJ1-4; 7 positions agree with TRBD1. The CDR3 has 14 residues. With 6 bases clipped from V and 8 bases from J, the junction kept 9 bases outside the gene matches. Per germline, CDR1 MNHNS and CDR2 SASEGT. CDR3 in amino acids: CASRGGGGGEKLFF. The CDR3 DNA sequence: TGTGCCAGCAGAGGAGGGGGCGGAGGGGAAAAACTGTTTTTT.

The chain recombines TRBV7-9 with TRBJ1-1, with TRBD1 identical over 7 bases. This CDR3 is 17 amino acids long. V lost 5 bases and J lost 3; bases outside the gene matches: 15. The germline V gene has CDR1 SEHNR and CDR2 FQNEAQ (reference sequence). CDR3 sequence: CASSPPLTGIPDTEAFF. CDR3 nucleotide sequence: TGTGCCAGCAGCCCCCCCCTGACAGGGATACCCGACACTGAAGCTTTCTTT.

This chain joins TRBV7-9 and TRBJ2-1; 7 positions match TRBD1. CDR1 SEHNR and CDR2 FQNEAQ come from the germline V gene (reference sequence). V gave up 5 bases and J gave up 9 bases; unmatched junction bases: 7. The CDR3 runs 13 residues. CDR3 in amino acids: CASSPDGTVEQFF. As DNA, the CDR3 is TGTGCCAGCAGCCCGGACGGGACAGTTGAGCAGTTCTTC.

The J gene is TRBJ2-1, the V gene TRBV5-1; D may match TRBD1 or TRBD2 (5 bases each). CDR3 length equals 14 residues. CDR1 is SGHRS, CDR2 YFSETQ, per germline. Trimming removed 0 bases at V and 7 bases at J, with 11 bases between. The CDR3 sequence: CASSLGGTFNEQFF. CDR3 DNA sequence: TGCGCCAGCAGCTTGGGAGGGACCTTTAATGAGCAGTTCTTC. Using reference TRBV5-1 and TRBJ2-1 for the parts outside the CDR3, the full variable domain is KAGVTQTPRYLIKTRGQQVTLSCSPISGHRSVSWYQQTPGQGLQFLFEYFSETQRNKGNFPGRFSGRQFSNSRSEMNVSTLELGDSALYLCASSLGGTFNEQFFGPGTRLTVL.

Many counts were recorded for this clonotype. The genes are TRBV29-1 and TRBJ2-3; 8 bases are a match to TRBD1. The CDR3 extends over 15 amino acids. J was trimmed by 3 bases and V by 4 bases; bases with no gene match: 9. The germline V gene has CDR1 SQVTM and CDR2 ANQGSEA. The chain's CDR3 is CSVGPAGGGTDTQYF. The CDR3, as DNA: TGCAGCGTTGGCCCCGCAGGGGGCGGAACAGATACGCAGTATTTT.

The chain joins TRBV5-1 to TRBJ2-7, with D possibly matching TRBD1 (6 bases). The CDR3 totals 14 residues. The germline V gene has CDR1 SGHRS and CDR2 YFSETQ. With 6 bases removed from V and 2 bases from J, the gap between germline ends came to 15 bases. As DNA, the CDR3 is TGCGCCAGCATGCCTTCCCAGGGGCCCTACGAGCAGTACTTC. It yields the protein CASMPSQGPYEQYF.

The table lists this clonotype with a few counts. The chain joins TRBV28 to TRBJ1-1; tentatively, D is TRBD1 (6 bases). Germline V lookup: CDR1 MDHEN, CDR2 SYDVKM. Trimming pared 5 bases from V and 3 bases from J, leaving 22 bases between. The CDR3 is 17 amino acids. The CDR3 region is CASSPYNTGGADTEAFF. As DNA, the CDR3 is TGTGCCAGCAGTCCCTACAATACGGGGGGGGCGGACACTGAAGCTTTCTTT.

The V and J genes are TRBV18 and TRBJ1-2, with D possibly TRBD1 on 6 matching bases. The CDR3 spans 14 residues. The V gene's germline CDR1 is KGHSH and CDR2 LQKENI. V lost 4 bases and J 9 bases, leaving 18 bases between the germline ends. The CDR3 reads CASSLQGRRLRYTF. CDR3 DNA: TGTGCCAGCTCACTCCAGGGGAGAAGGTTGCGCTACACCTTC.

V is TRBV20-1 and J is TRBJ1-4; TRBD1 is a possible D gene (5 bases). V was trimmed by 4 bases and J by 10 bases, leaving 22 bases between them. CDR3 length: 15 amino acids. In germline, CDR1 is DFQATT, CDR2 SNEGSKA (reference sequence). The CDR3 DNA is TGCAGTGCTAAACACCCGGGACCTGAGGTTGGAAAACTGTTTTTT. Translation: CSAKHPGPEVGKLFF.

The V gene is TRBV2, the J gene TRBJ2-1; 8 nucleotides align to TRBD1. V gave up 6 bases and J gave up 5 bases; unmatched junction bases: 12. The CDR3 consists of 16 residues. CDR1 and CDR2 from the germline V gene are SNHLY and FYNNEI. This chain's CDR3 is CASREKRQGPHNEQFF. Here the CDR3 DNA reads TGTGCCAGCAGAGAGAAAAGACAGGGGCCCCACAATGAGCAGTTCTTC.

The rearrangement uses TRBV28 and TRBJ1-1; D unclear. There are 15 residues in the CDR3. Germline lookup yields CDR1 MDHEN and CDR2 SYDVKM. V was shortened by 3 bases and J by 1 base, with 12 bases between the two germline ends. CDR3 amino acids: CASSFQAPKNTEAFF. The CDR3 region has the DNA TGTGCCAGCAGTTTTCAGGCGCCTAAGAACACTGAAGCTTTCTTT.

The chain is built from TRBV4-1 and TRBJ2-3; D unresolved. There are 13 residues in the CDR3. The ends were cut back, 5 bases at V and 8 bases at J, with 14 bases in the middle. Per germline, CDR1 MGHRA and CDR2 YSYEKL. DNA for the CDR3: TGCGCCAGCAGCTCCGCGTCGGGCGGTACGCAGTATTTT. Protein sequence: CASSSASGGTQYF.

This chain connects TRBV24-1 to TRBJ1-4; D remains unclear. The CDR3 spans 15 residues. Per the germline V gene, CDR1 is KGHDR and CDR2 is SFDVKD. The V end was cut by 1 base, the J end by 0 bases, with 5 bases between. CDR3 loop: CATSDFGATNEKLFF. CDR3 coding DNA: TGTGCCACCAGTGATTTTGGGGCAACTAATGAAAAACTGTTTTTT.

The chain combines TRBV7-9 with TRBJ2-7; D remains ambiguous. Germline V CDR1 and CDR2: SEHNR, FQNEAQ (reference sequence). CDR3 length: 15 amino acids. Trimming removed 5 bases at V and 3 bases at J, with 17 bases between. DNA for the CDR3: TGTGCCAGCAGCCCCCCCGTGACACGGAGCTACGAGCAGTACTTC. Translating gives CASSPPVTRSYEQYF.

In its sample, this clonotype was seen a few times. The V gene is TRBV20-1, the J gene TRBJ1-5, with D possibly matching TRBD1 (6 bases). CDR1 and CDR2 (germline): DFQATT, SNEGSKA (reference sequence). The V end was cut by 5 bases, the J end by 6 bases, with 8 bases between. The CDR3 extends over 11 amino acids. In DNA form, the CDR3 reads TGCAGTGCTCAGGGGTTTCAGCCCCAGCATTTT. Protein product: CSAQGFQPQHF.

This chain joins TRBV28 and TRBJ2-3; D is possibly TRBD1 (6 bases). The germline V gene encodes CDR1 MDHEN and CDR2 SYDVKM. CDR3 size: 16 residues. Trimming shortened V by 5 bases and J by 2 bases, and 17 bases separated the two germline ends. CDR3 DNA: TGTGCCAGCAGTAAACAGGGTGTTCAACACACAGATACGCAGTATTTT. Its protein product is CASSKQGVQHTDTQYF.

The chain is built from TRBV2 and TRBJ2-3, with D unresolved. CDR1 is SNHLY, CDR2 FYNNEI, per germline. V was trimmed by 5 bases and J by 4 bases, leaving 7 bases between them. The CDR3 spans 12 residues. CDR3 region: CASSCLADTQYF. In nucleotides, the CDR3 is TGTGCCAGCAGTTGTCTAGCAGATACGCAGTATTTT.

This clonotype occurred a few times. CDR3: CASSRRRSSSYNEQFF. The CDR3 DNA is TGTGCCAGCAGCCGCCGTAGGTCGAGCTCCTACAATGAGCAGTTCTTC. The chain has TRBV5-6 and TRBJ2-1; D uncertain. This CDR3 comprises 16 residues. CDR1 is SGHDT and CDR2 is YYEEEE in the germline V gene. V shed 4 bases and J shed 0 bases, with 14 bases lying between them. Variable domain in full (rest from reference TRBV5-6 and TRBJ2-1): DAGVTQSPTHLIKTRGQQVTLRCSPKSGHDTVSWYQQALGQGPQFIFQYYEEEERQRGNFPDRFSGHQFPNYSSELNVNALLLGDSALYLCASSRRRSSSYNEQFFGPGTRLTVL.

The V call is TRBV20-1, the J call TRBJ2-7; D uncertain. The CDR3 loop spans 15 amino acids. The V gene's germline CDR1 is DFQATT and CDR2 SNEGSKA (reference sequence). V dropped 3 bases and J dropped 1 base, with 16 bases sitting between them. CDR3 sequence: CSASPADHRSYEQYF. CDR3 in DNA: TGCAGTGCTAGTCCTGCCGACCACCGGTCCTACGAGCAGTACTTC.

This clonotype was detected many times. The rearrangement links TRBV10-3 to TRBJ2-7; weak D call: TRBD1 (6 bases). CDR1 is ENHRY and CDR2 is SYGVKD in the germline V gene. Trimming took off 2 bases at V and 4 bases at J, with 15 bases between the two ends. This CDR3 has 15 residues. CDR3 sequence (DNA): TGTGCCATCAGTGAGGGTTTGAGGCAGGGGTACGAGCAGTACTTC. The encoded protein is CAISEGLRQGYEQYF.

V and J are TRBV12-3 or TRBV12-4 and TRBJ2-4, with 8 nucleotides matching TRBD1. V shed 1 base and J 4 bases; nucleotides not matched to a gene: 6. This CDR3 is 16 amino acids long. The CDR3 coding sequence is TGTGCCAGCAGTTTAGTGCTCGGGACAGGTAAAAACATTCAGTACTTC. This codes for CASSLVLGTGKNIQYF.

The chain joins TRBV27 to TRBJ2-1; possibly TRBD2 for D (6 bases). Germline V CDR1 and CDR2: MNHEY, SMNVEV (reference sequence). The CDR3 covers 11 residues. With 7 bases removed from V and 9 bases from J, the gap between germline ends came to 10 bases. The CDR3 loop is CASTGVAEQFF. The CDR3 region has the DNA TGTGCCAGCACGGGGGTGGCTGAGCAGTTCTTC.

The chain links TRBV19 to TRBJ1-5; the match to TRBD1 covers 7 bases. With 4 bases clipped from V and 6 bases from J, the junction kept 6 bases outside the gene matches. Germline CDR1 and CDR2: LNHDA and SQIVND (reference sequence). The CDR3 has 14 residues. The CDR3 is CASSTPTGIQPQHF. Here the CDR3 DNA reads TGTGCCAGTAGTACCCCGACAGGGATTCAGCCCCAGCATTTT.

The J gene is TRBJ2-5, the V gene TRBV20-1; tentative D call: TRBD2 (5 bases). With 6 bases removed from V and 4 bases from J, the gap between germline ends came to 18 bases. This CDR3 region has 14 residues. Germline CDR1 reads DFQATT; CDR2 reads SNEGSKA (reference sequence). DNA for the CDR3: TGCAGTGCACCCTTTCAGCAGAGGGCAGAGACCCAGTACTTC. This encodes CSAPFQQRAETQYF.

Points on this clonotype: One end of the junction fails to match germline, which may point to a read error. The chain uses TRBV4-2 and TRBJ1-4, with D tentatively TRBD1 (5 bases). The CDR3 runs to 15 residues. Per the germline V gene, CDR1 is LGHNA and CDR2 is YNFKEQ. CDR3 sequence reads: CASRGRGASNERLFF. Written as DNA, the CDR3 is TGTGCCAGCAGGGGCAGAGGGGCGTCTAATGAAAGACTGTTTTTT.

The CDR3 region is CASTRLAGGSSTDTQYF. The CDR3 nucleotides read TGTGCCAGCACCAGACTAGCGGGGGGCTCTAGCACAGATACGCAGTATTTT. The chain recombines TRBV7-6 with TRBJ2-3; TRBD2 matches at 13 bases. Germline-derived CDR1 and CDR2 are SGHVS and FNYEAQ. CDR3 length equals 17 residues. Germline trimming cut 7 bases from V and 0 bases from J; bases unmatched to any gene: 7.

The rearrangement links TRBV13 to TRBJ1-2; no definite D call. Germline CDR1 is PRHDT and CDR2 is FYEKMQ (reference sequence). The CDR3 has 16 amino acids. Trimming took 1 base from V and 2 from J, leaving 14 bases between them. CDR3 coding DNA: TGTGCCAGCAGCTTAGTGTTTCCTGTGTCCAACTATGGCTACACCTTC. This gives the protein CASSLVFPVSNYGYTF.

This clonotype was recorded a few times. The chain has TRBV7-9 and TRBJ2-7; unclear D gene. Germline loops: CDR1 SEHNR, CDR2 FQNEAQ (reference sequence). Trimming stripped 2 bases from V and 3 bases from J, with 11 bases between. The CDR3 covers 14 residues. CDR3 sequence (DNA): TGTGCCAGCAGCTTAATCGGCCCGGGCTACGAGCAGTACTTC. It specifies CASSLIGPGYEQYF.